Shown below are 5 T cell receptor beta chains from a single sample sequenced in a study of OX40 agonist ivuxolimab in advanced cancers. Some clones are missing from TCRdb's copy, which holds only in-frame ones; the method was immunoSEQ multiplex PCR. This table holds 8,500 to 10,000 clones, 65% to 70% found once. Here the sequenced sample was CD4+ or CD8+ T cells sorted from blood, taken in a trial of the OX40 agonist ivuxolimab. The receptors were gathered from an adult with an advanced solid tumor such as melanoma, head and neck, liver or kidney cancer.

This clone was detected only once. J is TRBJ2-1 and V is TRBV11-2; 8 bases are shared with TRBD2. Germline V gene sequence: CDR1 SGHAT, CDR2 FQNNGV. The CDR3 length is 16 residues. The V segment lost 5 bases and the J segment 4 bases; nucleotides outside the gene matches: 10. The CDR3 DNA reads as TGTGCCAGCAGCCCTTTCGGTAGCGGGGCTTACAATGAGCAGTTCTTC. Translated, it gives CASSPFGSGAYNEQFF.

A word on this clone: A far larger clone is one base from this, pointing to a likely read error. The V and J genes are TRBV5-4 and TRBJ1-1; 8 bases line up with TRBD1. The germline V gene has CDR1 SGHNT and CDR2 YYREEE (reference sequence). J gave up 9 bases and V 4 bases, and 14 bases lay outside the gene matches. The CDR3 loop spans 15 amino acids. DNA of the CDR3: TGTGCCAGCAGCGGCAGCGAGACAGGGGAAATGAAAGCTTTCTTT. Translation gives CASSGSETGEMKAFF.

V and J are TRBV14 and TRBJ2-1, with D possibly TRBD2 on 5 matching bases. Per germline, CDR1 SGHDN and CDR2 FVKESK. V lost 8 bases, J lost 0 bases, and 14 bases lay in between. The CDR3 is made up of 15 amino acids. CDR3 DNA: TGTGCCAGCTCATCTTGGAGGAGCTCCTACAATGAGCAGTTCTTC. This sequence encodes CASSSWRSSYNEQFF.

The V and J genes are TRBV15 and TRBJ1-1; maybe TRBD1 (5 bases). Germline CDR1 and CDR2: LNHNV and YYDKDF (reference sequence). Between the trimmed V and J ends, which lost 0 bases and 3 bases, there was a span of 11 bases. This CDR3 has 15 residues. The CDR3 loop reads CATSREEGLDTEAFF. The CDR3 DNA is TGTGCCACCAGCAGAGAGGAGGGGCTGGACACTGAAGCTTTCTTT.

The chain has TRBV25-1 and TRBJ2-2, with D perhaps matching TRBD1 (6 bases). Deletions cut 3 bases from V and 7 bases from J, with 15 bases between. The CDR3 has 15 amino acids. Germline values: CDR1 MGHDK, CDR2 SYGVNS. This CDR3 is CASSDGYREIGELFF. The CDR3 DNA sequence: TGTGCCAGCAGTGACGGCTACAGGGAAATCGGGGAGCTGTTTTTT.